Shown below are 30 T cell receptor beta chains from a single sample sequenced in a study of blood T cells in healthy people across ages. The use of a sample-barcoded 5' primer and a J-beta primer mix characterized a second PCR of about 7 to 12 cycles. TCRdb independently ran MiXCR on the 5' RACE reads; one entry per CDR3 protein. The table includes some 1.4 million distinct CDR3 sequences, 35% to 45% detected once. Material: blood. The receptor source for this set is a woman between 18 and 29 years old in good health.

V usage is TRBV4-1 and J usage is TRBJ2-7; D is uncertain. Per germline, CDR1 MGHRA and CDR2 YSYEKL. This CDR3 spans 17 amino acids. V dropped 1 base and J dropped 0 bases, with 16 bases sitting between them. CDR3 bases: TGCGCCAGCAGCCAAGCCCAAGTAGGGTTTAGCTCCTACGAGCAGTACTTC. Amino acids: CASSQAQVGFSSYEQYF.

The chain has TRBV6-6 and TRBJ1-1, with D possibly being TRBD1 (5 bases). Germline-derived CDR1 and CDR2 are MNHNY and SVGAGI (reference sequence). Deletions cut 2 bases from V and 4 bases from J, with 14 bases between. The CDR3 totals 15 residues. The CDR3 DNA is TGTGCCAGCAGTTACGCTAGGGGCGCAAGCACTGAAGCTTTCTTT. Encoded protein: CASSYARGASTEAFF.

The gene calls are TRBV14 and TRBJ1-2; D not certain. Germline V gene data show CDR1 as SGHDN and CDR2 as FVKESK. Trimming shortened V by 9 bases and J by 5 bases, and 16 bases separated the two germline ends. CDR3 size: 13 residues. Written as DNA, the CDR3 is TGTGCCAGTAGAGGACTGAGTGATTATGGCTACACCTTC. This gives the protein CASRGLSDYGYTF.

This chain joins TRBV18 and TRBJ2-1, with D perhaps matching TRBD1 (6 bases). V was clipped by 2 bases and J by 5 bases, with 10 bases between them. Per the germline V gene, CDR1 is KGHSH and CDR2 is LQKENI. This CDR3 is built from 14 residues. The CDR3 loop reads CASSPWTANNEQFF. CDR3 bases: TGTGCCAGCTCACCATGGACAGCAAACAATGAGCAGTTCTTC.

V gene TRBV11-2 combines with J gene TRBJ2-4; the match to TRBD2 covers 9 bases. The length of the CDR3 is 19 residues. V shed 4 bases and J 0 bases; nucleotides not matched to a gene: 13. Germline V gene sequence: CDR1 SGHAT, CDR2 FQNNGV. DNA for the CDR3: TGTGCCAGCAGCTACACCGCTGCGGGAGGGGGACTAGCCAAAAACATTCAGTACTTC. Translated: CASSYTAAGGGLAKNIQYF.

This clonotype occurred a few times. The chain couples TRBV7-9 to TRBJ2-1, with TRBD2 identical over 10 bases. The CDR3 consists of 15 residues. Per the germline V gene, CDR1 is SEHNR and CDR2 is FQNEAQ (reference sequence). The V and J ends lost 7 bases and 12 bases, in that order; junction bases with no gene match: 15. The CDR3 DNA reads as TGTGCCAGCACTTTTGAGCTAGCGGGAGCCGACGTGCAGTTCTTC. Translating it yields CASTFELAGADVQFF. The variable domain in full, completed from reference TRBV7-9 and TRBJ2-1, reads DTGVSQNPRHKITKRGQNVTFRCDPISEHNRLYWYRQTLGQGPEFLTYFQNEAQLEKSRLLSDRFSAERPKGSFSTLEIQRTEQGDSAMYLCASTFELAGADVQFFGPGTRLTVL.

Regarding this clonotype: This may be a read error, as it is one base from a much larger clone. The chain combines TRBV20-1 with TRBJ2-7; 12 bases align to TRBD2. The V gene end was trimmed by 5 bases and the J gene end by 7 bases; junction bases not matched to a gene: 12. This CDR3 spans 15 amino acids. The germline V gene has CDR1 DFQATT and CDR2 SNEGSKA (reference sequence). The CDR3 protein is CSAYASGGDYNEQYF. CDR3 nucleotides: TGCAGTGCTTACGCTAGCGGGGGGGACTACAATGAGCAGTACTTC.

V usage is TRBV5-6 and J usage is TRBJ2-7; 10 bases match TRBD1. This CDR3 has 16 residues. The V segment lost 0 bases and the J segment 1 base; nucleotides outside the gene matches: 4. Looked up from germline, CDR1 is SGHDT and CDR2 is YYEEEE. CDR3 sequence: CASSLGGQGGSYEQYF. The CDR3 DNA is TGTGCCAGCAGCTTGGGCGGACAGGGGGGGTCCTACGAGCAGTACTTC.

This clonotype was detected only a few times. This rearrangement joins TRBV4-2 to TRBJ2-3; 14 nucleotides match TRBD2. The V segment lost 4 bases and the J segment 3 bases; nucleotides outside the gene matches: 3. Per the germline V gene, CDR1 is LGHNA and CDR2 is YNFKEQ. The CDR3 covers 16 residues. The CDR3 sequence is CASSPGLAGETDTQYF. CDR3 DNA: TGTGCCAGCAGCCCGGGACTAGCGGGAGAAACAGATACGCAGTATTTT.

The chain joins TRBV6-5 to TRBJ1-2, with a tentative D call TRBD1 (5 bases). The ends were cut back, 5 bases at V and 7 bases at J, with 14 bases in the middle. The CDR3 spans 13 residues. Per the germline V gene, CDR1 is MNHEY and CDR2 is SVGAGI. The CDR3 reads CASSDFQGSGYTF. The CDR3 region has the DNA TGTGCCAGCAGTGACTTCCAGGGCTCTGGCTACACCTTC.

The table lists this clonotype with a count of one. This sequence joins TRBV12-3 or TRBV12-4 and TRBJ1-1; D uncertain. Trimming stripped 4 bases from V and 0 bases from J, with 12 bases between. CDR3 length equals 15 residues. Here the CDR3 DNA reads TGTGCCAGCAGTTCCCTTTGGAAAATGAACACTGAAGCTTTCTTT. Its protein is CASSSLWKMNTEAFF.

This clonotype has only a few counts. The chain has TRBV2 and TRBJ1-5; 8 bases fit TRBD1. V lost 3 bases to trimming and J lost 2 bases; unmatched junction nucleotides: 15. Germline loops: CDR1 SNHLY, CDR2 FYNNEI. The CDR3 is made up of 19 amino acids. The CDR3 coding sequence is TGTGCCAGCAGTGATCGGAAGGACAGGGCATCAGGTGGCAATCAGCCCCAGCATTTT. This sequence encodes CASSDRKDRASGGNQPQHF.

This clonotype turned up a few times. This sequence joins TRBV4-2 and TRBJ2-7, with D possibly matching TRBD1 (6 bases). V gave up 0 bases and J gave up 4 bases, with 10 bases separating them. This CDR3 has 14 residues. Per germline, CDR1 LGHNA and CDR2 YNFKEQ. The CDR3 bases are TGTGCCAGCAGCCAAGATCAGGGGCGATACGAGCAGTACTTC. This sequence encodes CASSQDQGRYEQYF.

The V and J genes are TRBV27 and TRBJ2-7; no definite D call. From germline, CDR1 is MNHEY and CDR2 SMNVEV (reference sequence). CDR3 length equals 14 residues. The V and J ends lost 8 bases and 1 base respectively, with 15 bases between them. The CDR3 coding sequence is TGTGCCAGCCGACCTCGGACGGAGTCCTACGAGCAGTACTTC. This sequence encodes CASRPRTESYEQYF.

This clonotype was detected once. The CDR3 loop reads CASRTNNYNEQYF. CDR3 DNA sequence: TGTGCCAGCCGCACCAACAACTACAATGAGCAGTACTTC. The gene calls are TRBV27 and TRBJ2-1; D ambiguous. The DNA end lines up better with TRBJ2-7; the J call may be wrong. The germline gives CDR1 MNHEY, CDR2 SMNVEV (reference sequence). The CDR3 consists of 13 residues.

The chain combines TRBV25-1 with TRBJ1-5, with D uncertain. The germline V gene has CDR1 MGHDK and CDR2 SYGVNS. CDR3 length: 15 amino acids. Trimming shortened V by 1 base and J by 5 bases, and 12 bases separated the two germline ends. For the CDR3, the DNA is TGTGCCAGCAGTGAATGGGTGGTTTTCGATCAGCCCCAGCATTTT. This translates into CASSEWVVFDQPQHF. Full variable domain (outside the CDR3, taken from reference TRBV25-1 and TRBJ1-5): EADIYQTPRYLVIGTGKKITLECSQTMGHDKMYWYQQDPGMELHLIHYSYGVNSTEKGDLSSESTVSRIRTEHFPLTLESARPSHTSQYLCASSEWVVFDQPQHFGDGTRLSIL.

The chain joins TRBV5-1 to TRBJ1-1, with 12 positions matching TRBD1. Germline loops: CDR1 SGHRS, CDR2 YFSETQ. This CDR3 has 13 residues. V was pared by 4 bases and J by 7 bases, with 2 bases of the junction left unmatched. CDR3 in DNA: TGCGCCAGCAGCCGGGACAGGGGGCTTGAAGCTTTCTTT. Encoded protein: CASSRDRGLEAFF.

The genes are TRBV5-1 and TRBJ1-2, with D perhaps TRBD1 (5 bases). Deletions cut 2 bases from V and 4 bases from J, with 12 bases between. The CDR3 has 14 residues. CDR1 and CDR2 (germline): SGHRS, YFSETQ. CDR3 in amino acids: CASSLGQTSYGYTF. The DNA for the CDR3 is TGCGCCAGCAGCTTAGGACAAACCTCCTATGGCTACACCTTC.

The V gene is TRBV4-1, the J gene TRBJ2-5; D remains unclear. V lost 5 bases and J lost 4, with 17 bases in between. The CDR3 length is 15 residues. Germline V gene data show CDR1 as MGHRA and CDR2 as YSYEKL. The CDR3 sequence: CASSYRSGFGETQYF. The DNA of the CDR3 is TGCGCCAGCAGCTACCGCTCTGGGTTCGGAGAGACCCAGTACTTC.

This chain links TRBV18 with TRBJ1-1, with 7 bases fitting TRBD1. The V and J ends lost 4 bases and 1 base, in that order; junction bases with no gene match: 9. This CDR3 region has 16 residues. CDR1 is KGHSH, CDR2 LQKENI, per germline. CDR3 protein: CASSQRLQGSNTEAFF. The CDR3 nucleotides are TGTGCCAGCTCACAACGATTACAGGGGTCGAACACTGAAGCTTTCTTT.

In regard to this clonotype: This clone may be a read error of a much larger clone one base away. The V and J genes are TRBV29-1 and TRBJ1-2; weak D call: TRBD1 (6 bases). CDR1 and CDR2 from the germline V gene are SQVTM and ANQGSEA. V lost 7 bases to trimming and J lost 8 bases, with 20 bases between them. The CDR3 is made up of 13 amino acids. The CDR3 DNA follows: TGCAGCGCTCCTACAGGGATAGAGGGGGGCTACACCTTC. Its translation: CSAPTGIEGGYTF.

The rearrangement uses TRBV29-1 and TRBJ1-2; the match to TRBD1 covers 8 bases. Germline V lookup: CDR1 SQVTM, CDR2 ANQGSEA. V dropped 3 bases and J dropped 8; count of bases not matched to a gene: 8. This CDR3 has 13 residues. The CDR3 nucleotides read TGCAGCGTTGATAACCAGGGGGCTGAAGGCTACACCTTC. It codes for CSVDNQGAEGYTF.

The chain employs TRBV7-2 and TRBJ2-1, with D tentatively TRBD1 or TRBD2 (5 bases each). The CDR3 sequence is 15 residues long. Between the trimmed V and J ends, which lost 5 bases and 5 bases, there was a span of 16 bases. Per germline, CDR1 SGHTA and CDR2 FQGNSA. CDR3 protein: CASSKDPKGHNEQFF. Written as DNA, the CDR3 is TGTGCCAGCAGCAAGGACCCTAAGGGACACAATGAGCAGTTCTTC. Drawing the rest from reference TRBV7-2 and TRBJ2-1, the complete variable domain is GAGVSQSPSNKVTEKGKDVELRCDPISGHTALYWYRQSLGQGLEFLIYFQGNSAPDKSGLPSDRFSAERTGGSVSTLTIQRTQQEDSAVYLCASSKDPKGHNEQFFGPGTRLTVL.

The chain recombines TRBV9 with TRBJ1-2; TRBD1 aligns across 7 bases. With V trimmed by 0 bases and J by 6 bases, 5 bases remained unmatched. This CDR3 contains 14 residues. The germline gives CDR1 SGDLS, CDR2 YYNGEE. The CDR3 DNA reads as TGTGCCAGCAGCGTAGAGGGCAGGGGGAATGGCTACACCTTC. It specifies CASSVEGRGNGYTF.

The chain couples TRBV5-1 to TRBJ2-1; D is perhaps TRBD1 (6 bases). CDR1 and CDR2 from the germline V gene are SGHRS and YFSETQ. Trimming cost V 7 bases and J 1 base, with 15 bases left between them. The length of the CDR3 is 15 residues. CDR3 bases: TGCGCCAGCTCTACAGGGATTAGTTCCTACAATGAGCAGTTCTTC. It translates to CASSTGISSYNEQFF. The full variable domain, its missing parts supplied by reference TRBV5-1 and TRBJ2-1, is KAGVTQTPRYLIKTRGQQVTLSCSPISGHRSVSWYQQTPGQGLQFLFEYFSETQRNKGNFPGRFSGRQFSNSRSEMNVSTLELGDSALYLCASSTGISSYNEQFFGPGTRLTVL.

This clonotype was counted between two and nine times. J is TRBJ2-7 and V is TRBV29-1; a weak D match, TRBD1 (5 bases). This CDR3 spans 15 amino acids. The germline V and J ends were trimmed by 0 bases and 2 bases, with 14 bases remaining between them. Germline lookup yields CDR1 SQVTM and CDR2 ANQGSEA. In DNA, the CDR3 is TGCAGCGTTGAAGATCGGGCAGGGAACCCCTACGAGCAGTACTTC. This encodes CSVEDRAGNPYEQYF.

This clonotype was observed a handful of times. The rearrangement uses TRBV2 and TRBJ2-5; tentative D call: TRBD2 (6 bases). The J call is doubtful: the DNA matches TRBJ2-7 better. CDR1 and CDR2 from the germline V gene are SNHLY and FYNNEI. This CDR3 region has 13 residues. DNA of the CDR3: TGTGCCAGCTCCGGGACTGCGACATACGAGCAGTACTTC. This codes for CASSGTATYEQYF.

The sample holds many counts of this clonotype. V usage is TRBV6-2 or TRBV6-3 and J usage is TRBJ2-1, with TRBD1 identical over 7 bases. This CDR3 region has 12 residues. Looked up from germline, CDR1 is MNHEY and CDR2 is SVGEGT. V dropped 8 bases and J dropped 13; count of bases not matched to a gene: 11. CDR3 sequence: CASGYSQGFQFF. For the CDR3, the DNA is TGTGCCAGCGGGTACTCACAGGGGTTTCAGTTCTTC.

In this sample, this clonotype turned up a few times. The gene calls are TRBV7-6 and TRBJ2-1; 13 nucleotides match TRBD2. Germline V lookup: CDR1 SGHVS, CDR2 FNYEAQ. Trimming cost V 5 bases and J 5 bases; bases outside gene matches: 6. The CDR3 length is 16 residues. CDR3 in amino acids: CASSDSGTSGNNEQFF. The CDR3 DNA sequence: TGTGCCAGCAGCGACTCCGGGACTAGCGGGAACAATGAGCAGTTCTTC.

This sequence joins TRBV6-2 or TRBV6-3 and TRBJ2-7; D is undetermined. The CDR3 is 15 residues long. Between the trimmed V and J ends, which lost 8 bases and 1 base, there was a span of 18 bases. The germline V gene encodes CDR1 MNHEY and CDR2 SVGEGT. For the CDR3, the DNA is TGTGCCAGCTGCCTTAGAGGAGTGGCGTCCTACGAGCAGTACTTC. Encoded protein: CASCLRGVASYEQYF.